The 11 T cell receptor beta chains below were found in one sample sequenced in a study of blood T cell repertoires in COVID-19. Sequencing used immunoSEQ multiplex PCR; TCRdb keeps in-frame clones, though not all of them. Of about 220,000 clones listed, 80% to 90% are singletons. Sequenced sample: peripheral blood. These receptors all come from a woman between 35 and 50 years old with active or convalescent COVID-19.

This clone has just a few counts. The chain carries TRBV28 and TRBJ1-1, with a tentative D call TRBD1 (6 bases). Trimming shortened V by 4 bases and J by 4 bases, and 13 bases separated the two germline ends. CDR1 and CDR2 (germline): MDHEN, SYDVKM. CDR3 size: 14 residues. For the CDR3, the DNA is TGTGCCAGCAGTTGGGGGCTAGGAAGCACTGAAGCTTTCTTT. Encoded protein: CASSWGLGSTEAFF.

The chain has TRBV30 and TRBJ1-2, with D unclear. Looked up from germline, CDR1 is GTSNPN and CDR2 is SVGIG (reference sequence). The length of the CDR3 is 12 residues. Trimming left V 8 bases short and J 1 base short, with 11 bases between. The CDR3 DNA reads TGTGCCCAAGAAGCGGGTAACTATGGCTACACCTTC. Its translation is CAQEAGNYGYTF. The complete variable domain, with remaining parts taken from reference TRBV30 and TRBJ1-2, reads SQTIHQWPATLVQPVGSPLSLECTVEGTSNPNLYWYRQAAGRGLQLLFYSVGIGQISSEVPQNLSASRPQDRQFILSSKKLLLSDSGFYLCAQEAGNYGYTFGSGTRLTVV.

The rearrangement joins TRBV4-2 to TRBJ2-1, with 9 bases fitting TRBD2. The ends lost 4 bases at V and 6 bases at J; junction bases unmatched: 16. This CDR3 has 18 amino acids. Germline CDR1 reads LGHNA; CDR2 reads YNFKEQ. CDR3 sequence: CASSPPPDSGRTGNEQFF. In DNA form, the CDR3 reads TGTGCCAGCAGCCCCCCTCCCGATAGCGGGAGAACCGGCAATGAGCAGTTCTTC.

This chain links TRBV5-1 with TRBJ2-3, with D possibly being TRBD2 (6 bases). The CDR3 spans 16 residues. From germline, CDR1 is SGHRS and CDR2 YFSETQ. The V end lost 4 bases, the J end lost 3 bases, and 18 bases lay between the germline ends. CDR3 sequence (DNA): TGCGCCAGCAGCCCGGGGACTGGAAAATGGACAGATACGCAGTATTTT. Translated, it gives CASSPGTGKWTDTQYF.

This sequence joins TRBV24-1 and TRBJ2-3; the D gene is possibly TRBD1 (6 bases). The CDR3 contains 14 residues. Trimming removed 1 base from V and 6 bases from J, with 10 bases in between. Per germline, CDR1 KGHDR and CDR2 SFDVKD. The CDR3 sequence is CATSDLGGWDTQYF. CDR3 bases: TGTGCCACCAGTGATTTAGGGGGATGGGATACGCAGTATTTT.

The sample holds a few counts of this clone. The genes are TRBV9 and TRBJ1-2; D is unclear. Germline CDR1 is SGDLS and CDR2 is YYNGEE. The CDR3 runs 13 residues. Trimming removed 6 bases at V and 8 bases at J, with 17 bases between. The CDR3 DNA reads as TGTGCCAGCACTCAGGTGGCTAATCGGGGCTACACCTTC. Protein: CASTQVANRGYTF.

The genes are TRBV9 and TRBJ1-2, with D perhaps TRBD1 (6 bases). V was pared by 3 bases and J by 3 bases, with 15 bases between. This CDR3 is built from 15 residues. CDR1 is SGDLS, CDR2 YYNGEE, per germline. CDR3 sequence: CASSGFGQTDYGYTF. In DNA, the CDR3 is TGTGCCAGCAGCGGATTCGGACAGACAGACTATGGCTACACCTTC.

CDR3 region: CASSLAGTGDSGYTF. In nucleotides, the CDR3 is TGTGCCAGCAGCTTAGCTGGGACAGGGGATTCTGGCTACACCTTC. This sequence joins TRBV7-3 and TRBJ1-2, with TRBD1 identical over 10 bases. CDR3 length equals 15 residues. The J segment lost 7 bases and the V segment lost 2 bases, leaving 7 bases of the junction unmatched. Germline loops: CDR1 SGHTA, CDR2 FQGTGA.

This chain links TRBV30 with TRBJ1-4, with D perhaps matching TRBD1 (5 bases). The CDR3 has 14 residues. The V end was cut by 3 bases, the J end by 5 bases, with 13 bases between. The germline gives CDR1 GTSNPN, CDR2 SVGIG (reference sequence). CDR3 nucleotide sequence: TGTGCCTGGAGGTTGCAGGGCCCAAATGAAAAACTGTTTTTT. Amino acids: CAWRLQGPNEKLFF.

This clone has a handful of counts. This chain connects TRBV6-5 to TRBJ1-2; D is perhaps TRBD1 (5 bases). Between the trimmed V and J ends, which lost 6 bases and 8 bases, there was a span of 19 bases. The CDR3 has 14 residues. Germline-derived CDR1 and CDR2 are MNHEY and SVGAGI. CDR3 amino acids: CASRLDNQRPGYTF. The DNA of the CDR3 is TGTGCCAGCAGATTGGACAACCAACGTCCCGGCTACACCTTC.

Worth noting for this clone: The sample contains more than one DNA sequence encoding this CDR3. The chain carries TRBV4-2 and TRBJ2-1; 10 nucleotides agree with TRBD2. The CDR3 covers 16 residues. Germline V gives CDR1 LGHNA, CDR2 YNFKEQ. The V segment lost 0 bases and the J segment 4 bases; nucleotides outside the gene matches: 3. CDR3 sequence reads: CASSQEASGSYNEQFF. The CDR3 DNA follows: TGTGCCAGCAGCCAAGAGGCTAGCGGGAGTTACAATGAGCAGTTCTTC.